What follows are 20 T cell receptor beta chains derived from one specimen sequenced in a study of T-cell reconstitution after alpha-beta-depleted transplantation in children. This sample's TCRbeta library carried unique molecular identifier barcodes. In TCRdb, the PCR reads were re-called with MiXCR into one record per CDR3 protein. This table has about 980,000 distinct CDR3 sequences, 25% to 30% appearing once. The sample here was PBMCs, mostly from graft donor cells, taken 360 days after TCRalphabeta/CD19-depleted stem cell transplant. The origin of the receptors is a boy under two years old who had a stem cell transplant for SCID, so the T cells may come from the graft donor.

The J gene is TRBJ2-3, the V gene TRBV12-3 or TRBV12-4; tentative D call: TRBD2 (5 bases). There are 15 residues in the CDR3. With 3 bases removed from V and 0 bases from J, the gap between germline ends came to 10 bases. The CDR3: CASSFPSRSTDTQYF. For the CDR3, the DNA is TGTGCCAGCAGTTTTCCTAGCCGTAGCACAGATACGCAGTATTTT.

This clonotype was counted between two and nine times. V gene TRBV5-1 combines with J gene TRBJ1-2; the match to TRBD1 covers 9 bases. V lost 2 bases to trimming and J lost 7 bases; unmatched junction nucleotides: 15. The germline V gene encodes CDR1 SGHRS and CDR2 YFSETQ. The CDR3 is 17 amino acids. CDR3 nucleotide sequence: TGCGCCAGCAGCTTACCACCGGGACAGGGAGCCAACCGTGGCTACACCTTC. Its translation: CASSLPPGQGANRGYTF.

The chain combines TRBV7-2 with TRBJ2-3; D may match TRBD1 or TRBD2 (5 bases each). Germline V lookup: CDR1 SGHTA, CDR2 FQGNSA. V gave up 5 bases and J gave up 7 bases, with 16 bases separating them. The CDR3 runs 14 residues. Here the CDR3 DNA reads TGTGCCAGCAGCCCGGGACCCGCCGCCAATACGCAGTATTTT. It specifies CASSPGPAANTQYF.

Only a few counts were recorded for this clonotype. The chain is built from TRBV12-3 or TRBV12-4 and TRBJ2-1, with D perhaps TRBD2 (5 bases). CDR3 size: 14 residues. Trimming stripped 6 bases from V and 9 bases from J, with 18 bases between. This chain's CDR3 is CASSPSPGYAEQFF. The CDR3 region has the DNA TGTGCCAGCAGCCCTTCACCGGGATATGCTGAGCAGTTCTTC.

J is TRBJ2-3 and V is TRBV6-5; no definite D call. The V end lost 6 bases, the J end lost 6 bases, and 7 bases lay between the germline ends. CDR1 and CDR2 from the germline V gene are MNHEY and SVGAGI. The CDR3 covers 11 residues. The CDR3 nucleotides are TGTGCCAGCAGACGCAGGGATACGCAGTATTTT. Amino acid sequence: CASRRRDTQYF.

The V gene is TRBV5-1, the J gene TRBJ2-1; D might be TRBD2 (5 bases). The CDR3 extends over 16 amino acids. CDR1 is SGHRS, CDR2 YFSETQ, per germline. V lost 0 bases and J lost 3, with 13 bases in between. The CDR3 sequence: CASSLAAGLYYNEQFF. The CDR3 DNA reads TGCGCCAGCAGCTTGGCCGCGGGCCTCTACTACAATGAGCAGTTCTTC.

This chain links TRBV2 with TRBJ2-1; 10 bases are shared with TRBD2. This CDR3 comprises 13 residues. Germline values: CDR1 SNHLY, CDR2 FYNNEI. V trimming: 5 bases; J trimming: 8 bases; junction bases outside the gene matches: 3. CDR3 nucleotide sequence: TGTGCCAGCAGTAGCGGGGGGGCGCATGAGCAGTTCTTC. As protein: CASSSGGAHEQFF.

This clonotype was seen a handful of times. V is TRBV11-2 and J is TRBJ2-1, with D perhaps being TRBD1 or TRBD2 (6 bases each). Trimming shortened V by 5 bases and J by 5 bases, and 19 bases separated the two germline ends. The CDR3 length is 16 residues. Germline loops: CDR1 SGHAT, CDR2 FQNNGV. CDR3 in DNA: TGTGCCAGCAGCCCTCCGGGGGCACCACGGGACAATGAGCAGTTCTTC. It is translated as CASSPPGAPRDNEQFF.

Only a few counts were recorded for this clonotype. The CDR3 region is CAITSGYTDTQYF. The CDR3 coding sequence is TGTGCCATCACTAGCGGGTACACAGATACGCAGTATTTT. V is TRBV10-3 and J is TRBJ2-3, with 8 bases lining up with TRBD2. The CDR3 loop spans 13 amino acids. V shed 7 bases and J 2 bases; nucleotides not matched to a gene: 2. Germline V gives CDR1 ENHRY, CDR2 SYGVKD.

This clonotype was found a few times. The chain combines TRBV6-5 with TRBJ2-7, with a possible D match to TRBD1 (6 bases). The CDR3 is 16 amino acids. Germline CDR1 and CDR2: MNHEY and SVGAGI. The V end was cut by 0 bases, the J end by 2 bases, with 14 bases between. This CDR3 is CASSYSGQFGAYEQYF. CDR3 sequence (DNA): TGTGCCAGCAGTTACTCCGGACAGTTTGGGGCCTACGAGCAGTACTTC.

Ten or more counts support this clonotype. The chain joins TRBV29-1 to TRBJ2-2, with D maybe TRBD1 (5 bases). CDR3 length: 14 amino acids. Germline CDR1 is SQVTM and CDR2 is ANQGSEA. Trimming shortened V by 5 bases and J by 5 bases, and 15 bases separated the two germline ends. For the CDR3, the DNA is TGCAGCGTTTTATTACAGGCTGTAACCGGGGAGCTGTTTTTT. Its translation is CSVLLQAVTGELFF.

This clonotype was counted at least ten times. The chain couples TRBV4-2 to TRBJ2-1, with TRBD1 matching over 8 bases. Germline CDR1 LGHNA, CDR2 YNFKEQ. This CDR3 spans 19 amino acids. The junction had 14 bases not matched to a gene; V was cut back by 0 bases and J by 4 bases. CDR3 loop: CASSQDRPGTGLLYNEQFF. The CDR3 nucleotides are TGTGCCAGCAGCCAAGATCGCCCAGGGACAGGCTTACTTTACAATGAGCAGTTCTTC.

This rearrangement joins TRBV4-3 to TRBJ2-3; no clear D gene. Between the trimmed V and J ends, which lost 3 bases and 0 bases, there was a span of 10 bases. This CDR3 comprises 15 residues. Germline values: CDR1 LGHNA, CDR2 YSLEER. The CDR3 protein is CASSQGLGSTDTQYF. The CDR3 DNA is TGCGCCAGCAGCCAGGGTCTCGGCAGCACAGATACGCAGTATTTT.

This sequence joins TRBV20-1 and TRBJ2-7, with 9 bases that match TRBD2. The CDR3 runs 17 residues. The ends lost 6 bases at V and 4 bases at J; junction bases unmatched: 19. Germline loops: CDR1 DFQATT, CDR2 SNEGSKA (reference sequence). The DNA of the CDR3 is TGCAGTGCCAACCCGACCGGGGCGGGGGGGCTAAAGTACGAGCAGTACTTC. It translates to CSANPTGAGGLKYEQYF.

This clonotype was counted at least ten times. The rearrangement uses TRBV3-1 and TRBJ1-1; D unclear. V was cut by 1 base and J by 0 bases, with 9 bases left in between. CDR3 length: 15 amino acids. CDR1 and CDR2 from the germline V gene are LGHDT and YNNKEL (reference sequence). The CDR3 region is CASSQGMFLNTEAFF. DNA for the CDR3: TGTGCCAGCAGCCAAGGCATGTTCCTGAACACTGAAGCTTTCTTT.

The chain employs TRBV4-1 and TRBJ2-7; the match to TRBD1 covers 7 bases. This CDR3 comprises 17 residues. The J segment lost 0 bases and the V segment lost 5 bases, leaving 13 bases of the junction unmatched. CDR1 is MGHRA, CDR2 YSYEKL, per germline. The DNA of the CDR3 is TGCGCCAGCAGCGCCCGGGACAGTGGCCCAAACTCCTACGAGCAGTACTTC. Its translation: CASSARDSGPNSYEQYF.

This clonotype showed up just once. This chain joins TRBV15 and TRBJ2-1, with 11 bases aligning to TRBD2. Losses at the gene ends were 2 bases for V and 2 bases for J; bases not matched to a gene: 2. Germline values: CDR1 LNHNV, CDR2 YYDKDF (reference sequence). The CDR3 totals 16 residues. The CDR3 sequence: CATSRNSGGAYNEQFF. CDR3 nucleotide sequence: TGTGCCACCAGCAGAAATAGCGGGGGGGCCTACAATGAGCAGTTCTTC.

CDR3 sequence (DNA): TGTGCCAGCAGTCCCCACCTAGGTTTTAGGTCCTACGAGCAGTACTTC. Protein product: CASSPHLGFRSYEQYF. The chain combines TRBV12-3 or TRBV12-4 with TRBJ2-7; D is uncertain. The CDR3 is 16 amino acids. V lost 5 bases and J lost 1, with 18 bases in between.

This clonotype was seen a few times. V and J are TRBV5-6 and TRBJ2-5; TRBD1 is a possible D gene (5 bases). This CDR3 has 14 residues. V was shortened by 4 bases and J by 4 bases, with 14 bases between the two germline ends. Germline assignment: CDR1 SGHDT and CDR2 YYEEEE. The CDR3 nucleotides read TGTGCCAGCAGCCCAGGGTTTAGGGGAGAGACCCAGTACTTC. It encodes CASSPGFRGETQYF. Using reference TRBV5-6 and TRBJ2-5 for the parts outside the CDR3, the full variable domain is DAGVTQSPTHLIKTRGQQVTLRCSPKSGHDTVSWYQQALGQGPQFIFQYYEEEERQRGNFPDRFSGHQFPNYSSELNVNALLLGDSALYLCASSPGFRGETQYFGPGTRLLVL.

The rearrangement links TRBV18 to TRBJ1-2; D is ambiguous. Germline CDR1 and CDR2: KGHSH and LQKENI. The CDR3 totals 13 residues. V was pared by 5 bases and J by 8 bases, with 15 bases between. The CDR3 nucleotides are TGTGCCAGCTCATCAGAACCTACTGGGGGCTACACCTTC. This gives the protein CASSSEPTGGYTF.